These 14 T cell receptor beta chains originate from one sample sequenced in a study of blood T cell repertoires in COVID-19. Sequencing used immunoSEQ multiplex PCR; TCRdb keeps in-frame clones, though not all of them. The repertoire includes 180,000 or so clones, about 86% of them detected once, and around 3.6% sits in the top ten. Input material: PBMCs or T cells enriched from blood (not recorded which). Receptors were obtained from a woman between 45 and 65 years old in a cohort exposed to, infected with or recovered from COVID-19 (not recorded which).

The V gene is TRBV28, the J gene TRBJ1-2; D is uncertain. V was shortened by 6 bases and J by 7 bases, with 18 bases between the two germline ends. CDR3 length: 14 residues. Germline assignment: CDR1 MDHEN and CDR2 SYDVKM. The CDR3 protein is CASRGPREEGGYTF. In DNA, the CDR3 is TGTGCCAGCAGAGGACCCCGGGAGGAAGGTGGCTACACCTTC.

CDR3 DNA: TGTGCCAGTAGTCGACAGGGTAGAGGAAACACCATATATTTT. Translating gives CASSRQGRGNTIYF. The J gene is TRBJ1-3, the V gene TRBV19; 7 nucleotides align to TRBD1. The V segment lost 5 bases and the J segment 4 bases; nucleotides outside the gene matches: 5. CDR3 size: 14 residues. The germline gives CDR1 LNHDA, CDR2 SQIVND (reference sequence).

This chain links TRBV2 with TRBJ2-7; 13 nucleotides match TRBD2. The CDR3 contains 16 residues. With V trimmed by 4 bases and J by 7 bases, 10 bases remained unmatched. The germline V gene encodes CDR1 SNHLY and CDR2 FYNNEI. The CDR3 is CASSVSTSGRLREQYF. The CDR3 DNA follows: TGTGCCAGCAGTGTCTCGACTAGCGGGAGGTTGAGAGAGCAGTACTTC.

The rearrangement links TRBV7-9 to TRBJ1-2; tentatively, D is TRBD1 (5 bases). The CDR3 has 16 amino acids. Trimming left V 0 bases short and J 5 bases short, with 16 bases between. The germline V gene has CDR1 SEHNR and CDR2 FQNEAQ (reference sequence). The CDR3, as DNA: TGTGCCAGCAGCTTAGCCGAGTCCCAGGGCATTTATGGCTACACCTTC. It codes for CASSLAESQGIYGYTF.

With regard to this clone: One end of the junction does not line up with germline, which may come from a read error. The V gene is TRBV6-1, the J gene TRBJ2-7; 8 bases fit TRBD1. The CDR3 consists of 13 residues. The germline gives CDR1 MNHNS, CDR2 SASEGT. The CDR3 DNA reads as TGTGCCAGCAGGGAAGACAGGGGCGACGAGCAGTACTTC. Translating gives CASREDRGDEQYF.

This clone occurred once. The chain recombines TRBV7-2 with TRBJ2-3; 8 nucleotides line up with TRBD1. The CDR3 extends over 15 amino acids. CDR1 is SGHTA and CDR2 is FQGNSA in the germline V gene. V dropped 5 bases and J dropped 2; count of bases not matched to a gene: 6. As DNA, the CDR3 is TGTGCCAGCAGCCAAGACAGGGGATACACAGATACGCAGTATTTT. This codes for CASSQDRGYTDTQYF.

This clone was counted a single time. The chain employs TRBV9 and TRBJ1-2; D may be TRBD1 (6 bases). CDR1 and CDR2 (germline): SGDLS, YYNGEE. Trimming removed 3 bases at V and 2 bases at J, with 14 bases between. The CDR3 length is 15 residues. The CDR3 DNA follows: TGTGCCAGCAGCGAGTACAGGGCCCCGAACTATGGCTACACCTTC. Translating it yields CASSEYRAPNYGYTF. Full variable domain (remainder filled in from reference TRBV9 and TRBJ1-2): DSGVTQTPKHLITATGQRVTLRCSPRSGDLSVYWYQQSLDQGLQFLIQYYNGEERAKGNILERFSAQQFPDLHSELNLSSLELGDSALYFCASSEYRAPNYGYTFGSGTRLTVV.

This chain connects TRBV6-1 to TRBJ1-1, with unresolved D. V lost 2 bases, J lost 4 bases, and 11 bases lay in between. The CDR3 sequence is 14 residues long. Germline values: CDR1 MNHNS, CDR2 SASEGT. The DNA for the CDR3 is TGTGCCAGCAGTGAATATCGGTCGCCCACTGAAGCTTTCTTT. It yields the protein CASSEYRSPTEAFF.

This clone was seen just once. The V gene is TRBV6-5, the J gene TRBJ1-2, with 8 bases matching TRBD1. This CDR3 spans 14 amino acids. Unmatched junction bases numbered 5, after V lost 7 bases and J lost 1 base. Germline CDR1 is MNHEY and CDR2 is SVGAGI. The CDR3, as DNA: TGTGCCAGCAATTTACAGGGGGGTAACTATGGCTACACCTTC. Translation: CASNLQGGNYGYTF.

The rearrangement uses TRBV5-1 and TRBJ1-2, with D tentatively TRBD1 (5 bases). The CDR3 runs 13 residues. The germline CDR1 and CDR2 sequences are SGHRS and YFSETQ. The V gene lost 1 base and the J gene lost 5 bases, with 9 bases spanning the gap. The CDR3 spells CASSLLTDYGYTF. Here the CDR3 DNA reads TGCGCCAGCAGCTTGCTGACAGATTATGGCTACACCTTC.

This chain connects TRBV15 to TRBJ1-3; D unclear. CDR1 is LNHNV and CDR2 is YYDKDF in the germline V gene (reference sequence). Trimming cost V 0 bases and J 1 base, with 7 bases left between them. The length of the CDR3 is 15 residues. The CDR3 sequence: CATSRDSGSGNTIYF. DNA of the CDR3: TGTGCCACCAGCAGAGATTCAGGATCTGGAAACACCATATATTTT.

The gene calls are TRBV28 and TRBJ1-2; TRBD1 matches at 7 bases. Trimming removed 6 bases from V and 6 bases from J; junction bases left unmatched: 7. The CDR3 is 13 residues long. Germline CDR1 is MDHEN and CDR2 is SYDVKM. In DNA, the CDR3 is TGTGCCAGCAGCAGTTCAGGGGGAAATGGCTACACCTTC. Protein: CASSSSGGNGYTF.

The chain uses TRBV28 and TRBJ1-1; TRBD1 is a possible D gene (5 bases). This CDR3 region has 13 residues. Trimming left V 2 bases short and J 11 bases short, with 15 bases between. Germline CDR1 MDHEN, CDR2 SYDVKM. CDR3 coding DNA: TGTGCCAGCAGTTTAGAAGGGGTTGGTCGGGCTTTCTTT. It is translated as CASSLEGVGRAFF.

This chain connects TRBV28 to TRBJ1-4; D possibly corresponds to TRBD1 (5 bases). The germline CDR1 and CDR2 sequences are MDHEN and SYDVKM. This CDR3 is 14 amino acids long. The V and J ends lost 1 base and 8 bases respectively, with 11 bases between them. The CDR3 DNA follows: TGTGCCAGCAGTTTATCAGGGTTGGAGGAAAAACTGTTTTTT. It specifies CASSLSGLEEKLFF.